This T cell receptor beta chain originates from a study of blood T cell repertoires in COVID-19. The length of the CDR3 is 12 residues. With V trimmed by 6 bases and J by 5 bases, 3 bases remained unmatched. Here immunoSEQ multiplex PCR was the method, and the copy in TCRdb shows in-frame clones only, minus some. The table records 350,000 or so clones, around 87% of them present only once. In its sample, this clone was seen once. The clonotype was recovered from a woman aged 25 to 39 with COVID-19, enrolled during active disease. The sequenced sample consisted of peripheral blood. The chain employs TRBV12-3 or TRBV12-4 and TRBJ2-5; 7 bases match TRBD1. CDR3: CASSRRGETQYF. CDR3 coding DNA: TGTGCCAGCAGCCGCAGGGGGGAGACCCAGTACTTC.